A selection of T cell receptor beta chains follows, all from one sample in a study of blood T cell repertoires in COVID-19. TCRdb's table, derived via immunoSEQ multiplex PCR, lists solely in-frame clones and lacks some. Of 250,000 to 300,000 clones in the sample, around 80% were seen once. Sequenced: PBMCs or T cells enriched from blood (not recorded which). The source of these receptors is a man between 25 and 39 years old with acute COVID-19. Both conserved end residues are part of each CDR3. The D gene is left open where the match is weak. Size values are once, few and many counts, or a class for expanded clones, and some rows have none.

j_call d_call v_call clone_size cdr3_nt cdr3_aa
TRBJ1-5 TRBD1 TRBV19 . TGTGCCAGTAGTATTGAACAGGGGGATCAGCCCCAGCATTTT CASSIEQGDQPQHF
TRBJ2-2 . TRBV19 . TGTGCCAGTAGTTTCGGTAGAACCGGGGAGCTGTTTTTT CASSFGRTGELFF
TRBJ1-6 TRBD1 TRBV9 . TGTGCCAGCAGCGTAGATGTACAGGGGCGAAGTCGAAATTCATCCCTCCACTTT CASSVDVQGRSRNSSLHF
TRBJ1-1 . TRBV4-1 . TGCGCCAGCAGCCCATCTCCAAGGGGCCTGAACACTGAAGCTTTCTTT CASSPSPRGLNTEAFF
TRBJ1-1 . TRBV5-1 once TGCGCCAGCAGCTTGGACTTAACGCCACCGGGAACTTTCTTT CASSLDLTPPGTFF
TRBJ1-2 . TRBV5-1 . TGTGCCAGCAGCTTGGACCGCCCACACCCTCGGGAATATGGCTACACCTTC CASSLDRPHPREYGYTF
TRBJ1-2 . TRBV24-1 . TGTGCCACCAGCCTCGGACAGAACTATGGCTACACCTTC CATSLGQNYGYTF
TRBJ1-2 . TRBV11-2 . TGTGCCAGCAGCCTTCCGGACATCCTCTATGGCTACACCTTC CASSLPDILYGYTF
TRBJ1-1 . TRBV6-5 . TGTGCCAGCAGGGACCGACAGGCGGGTGAAGCTTTCTTT CASRDRQAGEAFF
TRBJ1-2 . TRBV19 . TGTGCCAGTAGTATCGGGGTTATGAACTATGGCTACACCTTC CASSIGVMNYGYTF
TRBJ1-5 . TRBV7-2 . TGTGCCAGCAGCTTAGCAGGGGGTAGCAATCAGCCCCAGCATTTT CASSLAGGSNQPQHF
TRBJ2-1 TRBD2 TRBV11-2 . TGTGCCAGCAGCCCTCGGCCTCCCCGGGGGGGTTATGATGAGCAGTTCTTC CASSPRPPRGGYDEQFF
TRBJ1-3 TRBD1 TRBV6-1 . TGTGCCAGCAGTGAAAGTCAGGGGGCTTCTGGAAACACCATATATTTT CASSESQGASGNTIYF
TRBJ1-1 . TRBV3-1/TRBV3-2 . TGTGCCAGCAGAGGATCCGGACAGAACACTGAAGCTTTCTTT CASRGSGQNTEAFF
TRBJ1-2 . TRBV27 . TGTGCCAGCAGACACAGGGTTTCCCAAGGCTACACCTTC CASRHRVSQGYTF
TRBJ2-3 TRBD1 TRBV9 once TGTGCCAGCAGGGCAGCAGGGGGCGTAGGTACAGATACGCAGTATTTT CASRAAGGVGTDTQYF
TRBJ1-1 . TRBV6-1 . TGTGCCAGCAGTGAACATCGTCAGGCAGCCAAAGCTTTCTTT CASSEHRQAAKAFF
TRBJ2-1 TRBD2 TRBV10-3 few TGTGCCATCAGTGAGCCGCTAGCGGGAAGCTCCTACAATGAGCAGTTCTTC CAISEPLAGSSYNEQFF
TRBJ1-2 . TRBV11-2 . TGTGCCAGCAGCTTTGAGAGGCCCCTCTATGGCTACACCTTC CASSFERPLYGYTF